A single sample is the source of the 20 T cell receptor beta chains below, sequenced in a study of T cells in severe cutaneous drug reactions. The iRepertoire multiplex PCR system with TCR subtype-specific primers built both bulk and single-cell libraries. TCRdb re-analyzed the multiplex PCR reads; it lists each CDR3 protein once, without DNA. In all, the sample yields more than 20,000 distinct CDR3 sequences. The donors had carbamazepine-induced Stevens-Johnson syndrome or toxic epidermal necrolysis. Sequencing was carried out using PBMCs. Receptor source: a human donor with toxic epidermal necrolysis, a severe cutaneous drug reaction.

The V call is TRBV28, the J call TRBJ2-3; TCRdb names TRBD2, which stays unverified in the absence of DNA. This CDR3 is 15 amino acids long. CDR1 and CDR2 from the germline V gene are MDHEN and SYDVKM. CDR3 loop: CASSLAGGGTDTQYF. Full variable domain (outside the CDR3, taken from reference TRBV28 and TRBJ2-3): DVKVTQSSRYLVKRTGEKVFLECVQDMDHENMFWYRQDPGLGLRLIYFSYDVKMKEKGDIPEGYSVSREKKERFSLILESASTNQTSMYLCASSLAGGGTDTQYFGPGTRLTVL.

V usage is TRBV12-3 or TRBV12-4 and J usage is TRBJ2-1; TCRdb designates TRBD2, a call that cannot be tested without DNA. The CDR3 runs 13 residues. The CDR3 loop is CASTLLGLAGMFF.

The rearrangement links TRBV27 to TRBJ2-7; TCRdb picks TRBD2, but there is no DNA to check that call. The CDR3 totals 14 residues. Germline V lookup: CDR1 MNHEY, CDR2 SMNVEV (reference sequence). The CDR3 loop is CASSWTSGRYEQYF.

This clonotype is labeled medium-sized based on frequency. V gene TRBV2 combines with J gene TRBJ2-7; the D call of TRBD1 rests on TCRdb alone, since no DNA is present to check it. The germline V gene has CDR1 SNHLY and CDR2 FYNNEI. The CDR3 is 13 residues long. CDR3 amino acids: CASSISRGYEQYF.

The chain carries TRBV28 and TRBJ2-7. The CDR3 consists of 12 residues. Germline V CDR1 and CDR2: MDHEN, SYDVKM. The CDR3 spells CAALGFSYEQYF.

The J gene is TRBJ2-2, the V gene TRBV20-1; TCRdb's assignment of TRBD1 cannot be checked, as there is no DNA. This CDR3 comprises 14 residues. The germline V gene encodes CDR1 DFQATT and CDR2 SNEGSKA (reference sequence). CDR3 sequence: CSARPGRNTGELFF.

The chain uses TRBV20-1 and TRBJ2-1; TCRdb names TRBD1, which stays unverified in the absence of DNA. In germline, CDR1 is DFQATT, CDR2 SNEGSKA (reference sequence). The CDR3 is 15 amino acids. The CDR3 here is CSAPGQPSSYNEQFF.

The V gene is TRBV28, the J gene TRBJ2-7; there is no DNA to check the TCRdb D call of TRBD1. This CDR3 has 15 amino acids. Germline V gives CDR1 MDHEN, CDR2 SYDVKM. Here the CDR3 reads CASSWDRGSSYEQYF.

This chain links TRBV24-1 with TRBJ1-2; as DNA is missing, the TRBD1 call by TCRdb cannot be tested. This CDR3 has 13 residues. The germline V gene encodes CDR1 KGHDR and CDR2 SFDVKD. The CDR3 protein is CATGYRGDYGYTF.

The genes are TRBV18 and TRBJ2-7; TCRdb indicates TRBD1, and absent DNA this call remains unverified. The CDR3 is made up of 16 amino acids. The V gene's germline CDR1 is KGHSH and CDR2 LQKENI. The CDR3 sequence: CASSLRGTGAYYEQYF. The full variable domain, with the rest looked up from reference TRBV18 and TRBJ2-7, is NAGVMQNPRHLVRRRGQEARLRCSPMKGHSHVYWYRQLPEEGLKFMVYLQKENIIDESGMPKERFSAEFPKEGPSILRIQQVVRGDSAAYFCASSLRGTGAYYEQYFGPGTRLTVT.

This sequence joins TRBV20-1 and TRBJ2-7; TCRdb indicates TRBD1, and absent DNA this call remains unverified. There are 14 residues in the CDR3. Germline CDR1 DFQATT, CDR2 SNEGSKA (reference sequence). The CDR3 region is CSARYPDREREQYF.

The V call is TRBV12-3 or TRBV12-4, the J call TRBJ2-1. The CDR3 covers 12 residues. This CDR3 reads CASSFGSNEQFF.

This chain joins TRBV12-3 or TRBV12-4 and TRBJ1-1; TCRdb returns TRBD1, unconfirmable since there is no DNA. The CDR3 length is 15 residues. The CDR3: CASSLSGQGITEAFF.

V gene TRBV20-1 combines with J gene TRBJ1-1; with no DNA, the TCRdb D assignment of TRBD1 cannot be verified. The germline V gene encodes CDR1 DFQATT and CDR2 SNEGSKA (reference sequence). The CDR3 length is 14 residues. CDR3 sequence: CSARGTLMNTEAFF.

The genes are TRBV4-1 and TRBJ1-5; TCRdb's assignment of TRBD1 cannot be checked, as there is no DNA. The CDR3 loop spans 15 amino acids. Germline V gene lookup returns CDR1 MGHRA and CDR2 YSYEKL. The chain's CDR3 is CASSQDDRGGQPQHF.

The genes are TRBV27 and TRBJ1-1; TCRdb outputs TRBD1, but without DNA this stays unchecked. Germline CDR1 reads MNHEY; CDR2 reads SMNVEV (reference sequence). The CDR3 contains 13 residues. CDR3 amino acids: CASSLTGTREAFF.

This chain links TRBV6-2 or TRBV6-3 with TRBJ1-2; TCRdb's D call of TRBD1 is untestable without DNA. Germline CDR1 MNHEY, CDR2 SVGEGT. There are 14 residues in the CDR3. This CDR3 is CASFEDRDYYGYTF.

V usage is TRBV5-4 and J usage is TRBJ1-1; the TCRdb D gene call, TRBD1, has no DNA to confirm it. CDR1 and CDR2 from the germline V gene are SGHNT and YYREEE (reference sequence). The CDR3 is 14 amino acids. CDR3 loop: CASSLGGPHTEAFF. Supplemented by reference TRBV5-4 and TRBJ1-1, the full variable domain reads ETGVTQSPTHLIKTRGQQVTLRCSSQSGHNTVSWYQQALGQGPQFIFQYYREEENGRGNFPPRFSGLQFPNYSSELNVNALELDDSALYLCASSLGGPHTEAFFGQGTRLTVV.

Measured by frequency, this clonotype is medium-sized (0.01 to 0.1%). The CDR3 sequence is CASESGTSGSYEQFF. The chain uses TRBV2 and TRBJ2-1; TCRdb's D gene call, TRBD2, goes unchecked for lack of DNA. The CDR3 has 15 amino acids. Germline lookup yields CDR1 SNHLY and CDR2 FYNNEI.

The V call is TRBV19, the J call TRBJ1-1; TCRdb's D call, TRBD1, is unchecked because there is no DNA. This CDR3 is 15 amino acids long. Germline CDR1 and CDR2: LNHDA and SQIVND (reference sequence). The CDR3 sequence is CASSISGADYTEAFF.